This T cell receptor beta chain was found in a study of blood T cell repertoires in COVID-19. Study overall: Acute-phase and convalescent COVID-19 samples originated in the United States, Italy and Spain. PBMCs, B-cell-depleted T cells, or T cells provided the cDNA or gDNA that made up the material.

Using immunoSEQ multiplex PCR, the repertoire was profiled, and TCRdb retains in-frame clones only, with some absent. The sample holds 300,000 to 350,000 clones; about 85% are singletons and the top ten take roughly 2.3%. The sample taken for sequencing was peripheral blood. The sequence derives from a man aged 18-30 years with active or convalescent COVID-19.

The CDR3 sequence is CASSRNHGQGVETQYF. The DNA of the CDR3 is TGTGCCAGCAGCCGAAACCATGGACAGGGGGTAGAGACCCAGTACTTC. The chain carries TRBV11-1 and TRBJ2-5, with TRBD1 identical over 10 bases. This CDR3 contains 16 residues. J gave up 4 bases and V 5 bases, and 10 bases lay outside the gene matches. Germline values: CDR1 SGHAT, CDR2 FQDESV (reference sequence).